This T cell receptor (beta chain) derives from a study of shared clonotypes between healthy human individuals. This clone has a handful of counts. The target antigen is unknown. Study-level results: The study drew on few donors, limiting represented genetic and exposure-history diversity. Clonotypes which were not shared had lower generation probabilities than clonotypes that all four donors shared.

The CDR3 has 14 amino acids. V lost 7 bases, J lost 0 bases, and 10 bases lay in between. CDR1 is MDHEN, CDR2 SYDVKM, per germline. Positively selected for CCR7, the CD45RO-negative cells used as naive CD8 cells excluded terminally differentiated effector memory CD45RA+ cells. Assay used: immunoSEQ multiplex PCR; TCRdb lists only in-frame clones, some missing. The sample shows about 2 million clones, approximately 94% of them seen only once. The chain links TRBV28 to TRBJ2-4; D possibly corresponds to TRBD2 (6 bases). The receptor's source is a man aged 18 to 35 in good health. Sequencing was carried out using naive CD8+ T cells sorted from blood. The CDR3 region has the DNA TGTGCCAGCACGGGGGATATAGCCAAAAACATTCAGTACTTC. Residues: CASTGDIAKNIQYF.